The source of this T cell receptor (beta chain) is a study of human T cells and chemical hapten exposure (TCRdb year 2021). Background on the whole study: For sensitization, 2% DPC in acetone was applied to a 2 cm by 2 cm area of upper inner arm skin. Patients additionally received weekly therapeutic DPC doses to the scalp throughout the roughly 25-week study period. Patch testing on the upper back used Finn chambers containing 0.01% DPC, with scoring done after 6 days according to International Contact Dermatitis Research Group standards. The patient cohort, mostly female, included alopecia areata with under or over 50% scalp involvement, alopecia totalis and alopecia universalis. Libraries were pooled for sequencing, and variation in per-sample TCR yields was attributed mainly to small differences in library volumes within the pool. The study tracked peripheral blood TCR repertoire changes in vivo during primary and secondary sensitization to the hapten diphenylcyclopropenone (DPC) in alopecia patients. Patient blood was sampled pre-sensitization (week 0) and at 2, 6 and about 24 weeks after DPC sensitization. Blood for TCR sequencing was provided by twenty-nine alopecia patients at one to four time points (pre-sensitization, 2, 6 and 24 weeks). Results the study describes overall, beyond this receptor: Significantly more large CDR3 similarity clusters were formed by expanded TCRs than by pre-sensitization or healthy control sets, consistent with antigen-driven responses. Because all patients had alopecia, a presumed autoimmune disease, the immune response of the patients might differ from that of healthy individuals. DPC sensitization did not change the number of TCRs with a frequency above 1 in 1000, and there was no evidence of changes in global repertoire structure. Repeated subsampling changed both the strength of the expansion versus patch-test correlation and the threshold at which that correlation became significant. A positive correlation was found between the number of PT1 expanded TCRs and patch test score, with significance reached at thresholds 8, 16 and 32 but not 4.

The library was generated by RACE. For sequencing, a NextSeq 500 was employed. Library preparation attached unique molecular identifiers to individual cDNA molecules for quantitative, reproducible TCR counting. Each blood RNA sample was used to sequence both TCR alpha and TCR beta chains. In the original analysis: Samples had a median of roughly 98,000 TCRs, with a range from roughly 23,224 to 700,000. V, J and CDR3 annotation of the TCR reads was carried out using the Decombinator software suite. Every sample was subsampled to the same number of TCRs (28,000) for the PS versus PT1 abundance plots. TCRs were defined as expanded if absent before sensitization and observed at least eight times at the 2-week time point. TCRdb trimmed the raw reads at Q25, called clones with MiXCR and kept productive beta chains. Under each unique CDR3 protein, matching rows form one entry showing the most common genes and DNA. For this entry, the V and J calls and clone size follow TCRdb and not the study's own pipeline. For this sample the table gives tens of thousands of distinct CDR3 sequences, of which 9.5% to 15% were detected only once. The ten largest clonotypes hold under 7.5% of the sample.

The sample's time point label, decoded: pre-sensitization, week 0. The label giving this sample's treatment or condition can be read as: therapeutic diphenylcyclopropenone sensitization with weekly scalp DPC. At every patch-test visit, the blood draw took place before the patch test was put on. To be eligible, patients had to be aged 18 to 70, diagnosed with alopecia and judged suitable for DPC therapy, while pregnant patients were excluded. Total RNA was extracted from unfractionated whole blood that had been collected in Tempus Blood RNA tubes. On this clonotype: Its antigen is not yet known. No base quality values were provided; no much bigger clone lies one nucleotide off.

Taken from cysteine to phenylalanine, the CDR3 has 15 residues. The entry retains the CDR3 DNA only, 45 bases that are in frame from base 1. The CDR1 and CDR2 encoded by the germline V gene are MDHEN and SYDVKM. The germline ends are 16 bases apart after V is trimmed by 3 bases and J by 7 bases. The receptor was isolated from a woman aged 25-40 years with alopecia areata. Some clones in this sample may be carry-over from other donors' samples. This receptor chain uses TRBV28 and TRBJ1-5; the best D guess is TRBD1, with 6 bases matching. The sample was whole blood, taken in connection with sensitization to the hapten diphenylcyclopropenone (DPC). The CDR3 region has the sequence CASSFIGGAPQPQHF. DNA sequence: TGTGCCAGCAGTTTCATTGGGGGGGCGCCCCAGCCCCAGCATTTT.